The clone carrying this T cell receptor (beta chain) was seen a few times. Its cognate antigen is unknown. A junction end diverges from the germline sequence, so it may reflect a read error. These data are taken from a study of CD8 T cell repertoires and HIV-1 epitope variants. Study at large: Controls were a CMV, EBV and flu pool, Ebola AY9, and no peptide. An uncultured baseline aliquot held 1M T cells.

CDR3 length equals 14 residues. Germline V gene data show CDR1 as SGDLS and CDR2 as YYNGEE. TCRdb's table, derived via immunoSEQ multiplex PCR, lists solely in-frame clones and lacks some. The sample contains approximately 5,400 clones, about 65% of which appear only once. The gene calls are TRBV9 and TRBJ2-7, with a weak D call TRBD1 (5 bases). The sample was cultured CD8+ T cells derived from PBMCs. This sequence was found in a male donor with HIV. CDR3 DNA: TGTGCCAGCACCGTAGGGGTATCCCCCGACGAGCAGTACTTC. This codes for CASTVGVSPDEQYF.